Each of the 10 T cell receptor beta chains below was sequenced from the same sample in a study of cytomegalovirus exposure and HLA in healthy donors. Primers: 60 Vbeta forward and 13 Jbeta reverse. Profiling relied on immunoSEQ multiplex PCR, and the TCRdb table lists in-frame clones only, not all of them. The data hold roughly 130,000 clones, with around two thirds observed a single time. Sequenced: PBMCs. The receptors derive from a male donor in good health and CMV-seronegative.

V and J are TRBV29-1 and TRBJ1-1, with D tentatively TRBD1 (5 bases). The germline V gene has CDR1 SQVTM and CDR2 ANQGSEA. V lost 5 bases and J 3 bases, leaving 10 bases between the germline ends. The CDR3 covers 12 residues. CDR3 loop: CSVRGGHTEAFF. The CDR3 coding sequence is TGCAGCGTTAGGGGAGGGCACACTGAAGCTTTCTTT.

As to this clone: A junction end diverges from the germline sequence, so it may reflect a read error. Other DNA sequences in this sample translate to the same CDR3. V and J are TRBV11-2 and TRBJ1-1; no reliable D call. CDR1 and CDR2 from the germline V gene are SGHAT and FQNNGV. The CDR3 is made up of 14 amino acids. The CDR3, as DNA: TGCGCCAGCAGCCGGTACGGGGAGGGTCCTGAAGCTTTCTTT. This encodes CASSRYGEGPEAFF.

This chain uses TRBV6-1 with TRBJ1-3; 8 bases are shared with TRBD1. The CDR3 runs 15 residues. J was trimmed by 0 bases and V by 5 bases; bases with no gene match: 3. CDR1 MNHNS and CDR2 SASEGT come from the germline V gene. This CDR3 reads CASSPTGGSGNTIYF. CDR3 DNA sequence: TGTGCCAGCAGTCCTACAGGGGGCTCTGGAAACACCATATATTTT.

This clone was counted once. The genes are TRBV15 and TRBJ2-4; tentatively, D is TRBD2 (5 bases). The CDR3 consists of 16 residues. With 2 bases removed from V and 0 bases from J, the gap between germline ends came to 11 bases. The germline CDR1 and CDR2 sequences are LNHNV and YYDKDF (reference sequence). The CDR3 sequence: CATSRYGVLAKNIQYF. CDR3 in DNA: TGTGCCACCAGCAGATACGGGGTCCTAGCCAAAAACATTCAGTACTTC.

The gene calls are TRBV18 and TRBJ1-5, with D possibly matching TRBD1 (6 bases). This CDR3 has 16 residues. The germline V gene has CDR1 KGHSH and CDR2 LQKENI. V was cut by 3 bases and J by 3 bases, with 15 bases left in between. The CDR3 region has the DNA TGTGCCAGCTCACCGCGGCCGGACAGTCTCAATCAGCCCCAGCATTTT. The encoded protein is CASSPRPDSLNQPQHF.

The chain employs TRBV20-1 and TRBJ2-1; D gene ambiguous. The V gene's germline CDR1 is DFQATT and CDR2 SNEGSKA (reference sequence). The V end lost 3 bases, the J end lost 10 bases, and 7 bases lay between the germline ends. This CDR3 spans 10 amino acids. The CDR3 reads CSASSQEQFF. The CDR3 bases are TGCAGTGCTAGTTCGCAGGAGCAGTTCTTC.

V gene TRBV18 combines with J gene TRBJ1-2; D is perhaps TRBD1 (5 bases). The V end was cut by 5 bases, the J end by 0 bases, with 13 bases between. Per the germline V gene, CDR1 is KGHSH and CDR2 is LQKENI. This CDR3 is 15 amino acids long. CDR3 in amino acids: CASSSTGGANYGYTF. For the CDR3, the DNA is TGTGCCAGCTCATCCACCGGGGGAGCTAACTATGGCTACACCTTC.

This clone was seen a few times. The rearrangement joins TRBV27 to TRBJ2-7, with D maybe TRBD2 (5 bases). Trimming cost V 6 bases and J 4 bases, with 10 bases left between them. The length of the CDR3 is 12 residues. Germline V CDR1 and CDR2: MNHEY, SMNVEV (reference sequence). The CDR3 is CASSGERYEQYF. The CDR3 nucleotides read TGTGCCAGCAGCGGTGAGCGGTACGAGCAGTACTTC.

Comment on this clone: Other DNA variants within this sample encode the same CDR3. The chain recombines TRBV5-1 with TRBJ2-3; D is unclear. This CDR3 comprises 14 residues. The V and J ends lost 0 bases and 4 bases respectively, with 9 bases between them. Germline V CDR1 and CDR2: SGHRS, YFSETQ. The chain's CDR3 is CASSLGSLADTQYF. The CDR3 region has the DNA TGCGCCAGCAGCTTGGGGAGTCTGGCAGATACGCAGTATTTT.

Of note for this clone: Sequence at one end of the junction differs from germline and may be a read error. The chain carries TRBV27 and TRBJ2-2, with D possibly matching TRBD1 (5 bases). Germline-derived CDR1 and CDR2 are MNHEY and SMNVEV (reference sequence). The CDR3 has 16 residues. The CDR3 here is CACSLYGWGAPGELFF. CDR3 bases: TGTGCCTGCAGTTTATACGGGTGGGGCGCGCCCGGGGAGCTGTTTTTT.